This T cell receptor (beta chain) was captured by sequencing in a study of neurological immune-mediated disorders. TCRdb redid the calling of the 5' RACE reads with MiXCR, one entry per CDR3 protein. The table shows about 66,000 distinct CDR3 sequences, with around 3.9% occurring only once. This clonotype has a count of ten or more. Its antigen is not identified. Whole-study findings and limits: No expanded-clone CDR3 amino acid sequence recurred across subjects, suggesting private TCR-beta repertoires.

Sequencing input: PBMCs. This clonotype was obtained from a man aged 25 to 45 with multiple sclerosis.

The CDR3 sequence: CAISEGLAWNEQFF. The CDR3 DNA follows: TGTGCCATCAGTGAGGGACTAGCTTGGAATGAGCAGTTCTTC. The chain employs TRBV10-3 and TRBJ2-1, with 8 bases aligning to TRBD2. This CDR3 is 14 amino acids long. The germline V gene encodes CDR1 ENHRY and CDR2 SYGVKD. J gave up 7 bases and V 2 bases, and 4 bases lay outside the gene matches.